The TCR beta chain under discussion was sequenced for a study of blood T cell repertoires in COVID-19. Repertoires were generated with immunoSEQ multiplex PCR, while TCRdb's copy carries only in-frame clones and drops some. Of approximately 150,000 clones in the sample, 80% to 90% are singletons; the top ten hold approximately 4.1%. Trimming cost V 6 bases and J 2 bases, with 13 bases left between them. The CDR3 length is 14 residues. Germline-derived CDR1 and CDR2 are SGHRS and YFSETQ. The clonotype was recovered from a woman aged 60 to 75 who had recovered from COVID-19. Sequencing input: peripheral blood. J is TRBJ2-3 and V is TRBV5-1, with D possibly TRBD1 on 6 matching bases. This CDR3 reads CASNRQEITDTQYF. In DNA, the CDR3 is TGCGCCAGCAACAGACAGGAGATCACAGATACGCAGTATTTT.